This TCR beta chain comes out of a study of shared T cell receptors in the human thymus. TCRdb's copy holds only in-frame clones and misses some; the assay was immunoSEQ multiplex PCR. The sample records 700,000 to 750,000 clones, 70% to 90% being singletons. The CDR3 is 14 amino acids. Trimming left V 5 bases short and J 4 bases short, with 15 bases between. CDR1 is SGHRS and CDR2 is YFSETQ in the germline V gene. These data also featured in a second study, about human thymus T cells.

This TCR came from a girl under three years old with a congenital heart defect. The rearrangement links TRBV5-1 to TRBJ1-1; TRBD1 is a possible D gene (5 bases). Input material: thymocytes. CDR3 bases: TGCGCCAGCAGGTTTGGAGGGGAACTCACTGAAGCTTTCTTT. Amino acid sequence: CASRFGGELTEAFF.